Listed below are T cell receptor beta chains from one sample, sequenced in a study of beta chain features in type 1 diabetes. Only in-frame clones appear in the TCRdb table, and some are missing; sequencing was by immunoSEQ multiplex PCR. The sample records 550,000 to 850,000 clones, around an eighth being singletons. What was sequenced was naive CD4+ T cells from blood. These receptors came from a man younger than 35 with type 1 diabetes. The CDR3 runs from the conserved cysteine through the conserved F or W. A D gene is named only where the DNA matches it firmly. Clone sizes are given selectively: once, few, many, or a class where the clone is expanded.

V	size	J	D	CDR3	DNA
TRBV30	NA	TRBJ2-2	NA	CAWTVTGELFF	TGTGCCTGGACTGTCACCGGGGAGCTGTTTTTT
TRBV6-5	NA	TRBJ1-2	NA	CASSYSGYGYTF	TGTGCCAGCAGTTACTCGGGCTATGGCTACACCTTC
TRBV14	few	TRBJ1-1	NA	CASSQDVRTEAFF	TGTGCCAGCAGCCAAGATGTAAGAACTGAAGCTTTCTTT
TRBV6-5	few	TRBJ2-5	NA	CASSDYTGKETQYF	TGTGCCAGCAGTGACTATACAGGGAAAGAGACCCAGTACTTC
TRBV10-1	few	TRBJ2-1	TRBD2	CASSDGLAAAPLEQFF	TGCGCCAGCAGTGACGGACTAGCGGCCGCCCCTCTGGAGCAGTTCTTC
TRBV27	few	TRBJ2-1	NA	CASSLDHTGNEQFF	TGTGCCAGCAGTTTAGACCACACGGGGAATGAGCAGTTCTTC
TRBV6-1	few	TRBJ2-1	TRBD2	CASSEEASGGLIKNSYNEQFF	TGTGCCAGCAGTGAAGAGGCTAGCGGGGGATTGATAAAAAACTCCTACAATGAGCAGTTCTTC
TRBV5-1	NA	TRBJ2-1	NA	CASSLVTSGVDEQFF	TGCGCCAGCAGCTTGGTTACTAGTGGTGTCGATGAGCAGTTCTTC
TRBV11-1	NA	TRBJ1-1	NA	CASSATSGTEAFF	TGTGCCAGCAGCGCTACATCGGGCACTGAAGCTTTCTTT
TRBV6-6	few	TRBJ2-3	NA	CASKGEGWGTDTQYF	TGTGCCAGCAAGGGGGAGGGCTGGGGCACAGATACGCAGTATTTT
TRBV9	NA	TRBJ1-1	TRBD1	CASSPRQESDRGMGLF	TGTGCCAGCAGCCCCCGTCAGGAGTCGGACAGGGGGATGGGGCTCTTT
TRBV7-2	few	TRBJ1-1	NA	CASSLWITNTEAFF	TGTGCCAGCAGCTTATGGATAACGAACACTGAAGCTTTCTTT
TRBV18	NA	TRBJ2-1	NA	CASSLGAWNEQFF	TGTGCCAGCTCTCTTGGGGCTTGGAATGAGCAGTTCTTC
TRBV2	NA	TRBJ1-5	NA	CASSETREDQPQHF	TGTGCCAGCAGTGAGACCCGCGAGGATCAGCCCCAGCATTTT
TRBV6-5	NA	TRBJ1-2	NA	CASSPWERNYGYTF	TGTGCCAGCAGCCCCTGGGAGAGAAACTATGGCTACACCTTC
TRBV4-1	NA	TRBJ2-7	NA	CASSPTGQITYEQYF	TGCGCCAGCAGCCCAACAGGACAGATCACCTACGAGCAGTACTTC
TRBV6-5	NA	TRBJ2-3	TRBD1	CASSLGAGGRNTQYF	TGTGCCAGCAGTTTAGGGGCAGGGGGCAGGAATACGCAGTATTTT
TRBV9	NA	TRBJ2-7	TRBD1	CASSVGGTGVWEQYF	TGTGCCAGCAGCGTAGGTGGGACAGGGGTGTGGGAGCAGTACTTC
TRBV6-1	NA	TRBJ2-7	NA	CASSEISPSEQYF	TGTGCCAGCAGTGAAATCTCCCCAAGCGAGCAGTACTTC
TRBV30	few	TRBJ2-5	TRBD2	CAIAGPNQETQYF	TGTGCCATAGCGGGTCCCAACCAAGAGACCCAGTACTTC
TRBV7-2	few	TRBJ1-1	NA	CASSPRGDGYTEAFF	TGTGCCAGCAGCCCCCGGGGTGATGGCTACACTGAAGCTTTCTTT
TRBV15	NA	TRBJ2-7	TRBD1	CATSNMGQGSDEQYF	TGTGCCACCAGCAATATGGGACAGGGTAGCGACGAGCAGTACTTC
TRBV30	few	TRBJ2-1	TRBD1	CAFGTGAYNEQFF	TGTGCCTTCGGGACAGGGGCCTACAATGAGCAGTTCTTC
TRBV6-6	few	TRBJ2-1	NA	CASTPGGGKSNEQFF	TGTGCCAGCACCCCCGGAGGGGGCAAATCAAATGAGCAGTTCTTC
TRBV5-4	few	TRBJ1-1	NA	CASSLEVNTEAFF	TGTGCCAGCAGCTTGGAGGTTAACACTGAAGCTTTCTTT
TRBV6-6	few	TRBJ1-2	NA	CASSLRQDLNYGYTF	TGTGCCAGCAGCTTGAGACAGGACCTCAACTATGGCTACACCTTC
TRBV5-1	few	TRBJ2-2	NA	CASSLDRSNTGELFF	TGCGCCAGCAGCTTGGACCGGTCGAACACCGGGGAGCTGTTTTTT
TRBV5-1	few	TRBJ2-5	NA	CASSFNTGGSETQYF	TGCGCCAGCAGCTTCAATACAGGAGGGAGTGAGACCCAGTACTTC
TRBV5-6	few	TRBJ2-7	TRBD1	CASSLAGLRDSSYEQYF	TGTGCCAGCAGCTTGGCCGGTTTGAGGGACAGCTCCTACGAGCAGTACTTC
TRBV4-1	few	TRBJ1-5	NA	CASSQEIRGGNQPQHF	TGCGCCAGCAGCCAAGAAATCAGGGGTGGCAATCAGCCCCAGCATTTT
TRBV7-3	NA	TRBJ2-2	NA	CASRPGSTGELFF	TGTGCCAGCAGACCGGGAAGCACCGGGGAGCTGTTTTTT
TRBV29-1	few	TRBJ2-5	TRBD1	CSAPTGKTQYF	TGCAGCGCCCCGACAGGGAAGACCCAGTACTTC
TRBV11-1	NA	TRBJ2-5	NA	CASSQLRAETQYF	TGTGCCAGCAGCCAACTCCGGGCGGAGACCCAGTACTTC
TRBV7-9	few	TRBJ2-2	NA	CASSLGPASSGELFF	TGTGCCAGCAGCCTAGGTCCAGCTTCCTCCGGGGAGCTGTTTTTT
TRBV7-2	NA	TRBJ1-5	NA	CASSLEGASNQPQHF	TGTGCCAGCAGCTTAGAGGGCGCTAGCAATCAGCCCCAGCATTTT
TRBV11-3	NA	TRBJ1-1	NA	CASSLDTEAFF	TGTGCCAGCAGCTTAGACACTGAAGCTTTCTTT
TRBV29-1	few	TRBJ1-1	NA	CSVTDAYRAWAFF	TGCAGCGTTACCGACGCGTACAGGGCGTGGGCTTTCTTT
TRBV30	few	TRBJ1-1	NA	CAWGNQGNTEAFF	TGTGCCTGGGGAAACCAGGGGAACACTGAAGCTTTCTTT
TRBV7-9	NA	TRBJ2-5	NA	CASSLQTAETQYF	TGTGCCAGCAGCTTACAGACAGCCGAGACCCAGTACTTC
TRBV29-1	NA	TRBJ1-1	TRBD1	CSVEDRQGRTEAFF	TGCAGCGTTGAGGATAGACAGGGACGCACTGAAGCTTTCTTT
TRBV7-3	NA	TRBJ2-1	NA	CASSLIPVLRDEQFF	TGTGCCAGCAGCTTAATCCCGGTCCTTCGAGATGAGCAGTTCTTC
TRBV28	NA	TRBJ2-3	NA	CASSTGTSSTDTQYF	TGTGCCAGCAGCACGGGGACTTCTAGCACAGATACGCAGTATTTT
TRBV4-1	NA	TRBJ2-7	TRBD1	CASSQPGQGSEQYF	TGCGCCAGCAGCCAGCCGGGACAGGGGTCCGAGCAGTACTTC
TRBV7-9	few	TRBJ2-3	NA	CASSYSGSFSTDTQYF	TGTGCCAGCAGCTACAGCGGCTCCTTCAGCACAGATACGCAGTATTTT
TRBV5-8	few	TRBJ1-2	NA	CASSLNRESGYTF	TGTGCCAGCAGCTTGAACAGGGAAAGTGGCTACACCTTC
TRBV5-8	few	TRBJ2-7	TRBD2	CASSTLAGYEQYF	TGTGCCAGCAGCACACTAGCGGGGTACGAGCAGTACTTC
TRBV7-6	NA	TRBJ2-7	TRBD1	CASSLGLGQESSYEQYF	TGTGCCAGCAGCTTAGGTCTGGGACAGGAGAGCTCCTACGAGCAGTACTTC
TRBV30	NA	TRBJ1-6	NA	CAWSVQVSWSDSPLHF	TGTGCCTGGAGTGTACAGGTCTCGTGGAGTGATTCACCCCTCCACTTT
TRBV28	NA	TRBJ2-6	NA	CVTQGANVLTF	TGTGTCACGCAAGGGGCCAACGTCCTGACTTTC
TRBV18	few	TRBJ1-1	NA	CASSPGRQEAFF	TGTGCCAGCTCTCCGGGCAGGCAGGAAGCTTTCTTT
TRBV14	NA	TRBJ1-5	NA	CASSRGNSQPQHF	TGTGCCAGCAGCCGTGGGAACAGTCAGCCCCAGCATTTT
TRBV6-6	few	TRBJ2-7	NA	CASSYLSQGYEQYF	TGTGCCAGCAGTTACTTGAGCCAGGGCTACGAGCAGTACTTC
TRBV5-4	NA	TRBJ2-3	TRBD1	CASSPKDRGSTDTQYF	TGTGCCAGCAGCCCGAAGGACAGGGGATCCACAGATACGCAGTATTTT
TRBV29-1	few	TRBJ2-5	TRBD2	CSVGGLAHQETQYF	TGCAGCGTTGGTGGACTAGCGCATCAAGAGACCCAGTACTTC
TRBV10-1	NA	TRBJ2-7	NA	CASSAGSSSGYEQYF	TGCGCCAGCAGTGCGGGGTCATCCTCGGGCTACGAGCAGTACTTC
TRBV9	NA	TRBJ1-3	TRBD1	CASSAKRDSSGNTIYF	TGTGCCAGCAGCGCAAAACGGGACAGCTCTGGAAACACCATATATTTT
TRBV5-6	few	TRBJ1-5	NA	CASSFRGAGNQPQHF	TGTGCCAGCAGCTTTCGGGGGGCAGGCAATCAGCCCCAGCATTTT